This entry features one T cell receptor beta chain sequence. The antigen remains undetermined. With V trimmed by 5 bases and J by 9 bases, 8 bases remained unmatched. Germline-derived CDR1 and CDR2 are MDHEN and SYDVKM. The CDR3 length is 14 residues. This entry belongs to a study of shared clonotypes between healthy human individuals. Study findings and constraints: Sorted-subset samples were not fully sequenced, rarefaction indicated.

The data were produced by immunoSEQ multiplex PCR, yet TCRdb's version contains in-frame clones alone and is incomplete. The table includes 2 million to 2.5 million clones, 85% to 95% detected once. This clonotype was sampled from a man aged 18 to 30 in good health. Some clones in this sample may be carry-over from other donors' samples. Specimen: naive CD4+ T cells from PBMCs. The subset here: CD45RA+ positively selected. V usage is TRBV28 and J usage is TRBJ2-1; 9 bases are shared with TRBD2. The CDR3 here is CASSRSTSGTEQFF. The DNA for the CDR3 is TGTGCCAGCAGTCGATCGACTAGCGGAACTGAGCAGTTCTTC. Supplemented by reference TRBV28 and TRBJ2-1, the full variable domain reads DVKVTQSSRYLVKRTGEKVFLECVQDMDHENMFWYRQDPGLGLRLIYFSYDVKMKEKGDIPEGYSVSREKKERFSLILESASTNQTSMYLCASSRSTSGTEQFFGPGTRLTVL.